The clone carrying this TCR beta chain has just a few counts. This CDR3 comprises 13 residues. Germline values: CDR1 DFQATT, CDR2 SNEGSKA (reference sequence). Deletions cut 0 bases from V and 4 bases from J, with 7 bases between. TCRdb ran MiXCR on the RT-PCR reads and lists one entry per CDR3 protein. The profile shows 650,000 to 800,000 distinct CDR3 sequences, 14% of them singletons. This clonotype originated in a female donor in good health, serving as a healthy control. The chain uses TRBV20-1 and TRBJ1-5; D ambiguous. Sequencing input: memory CD4+ T cells from blood. This chain's CDR3 is CSAREGNNQPQHF. DNA for the CDR3: TGCAGTGCTAGAGAGGGGAATAATCAGCCCCAGCATTTT.